Ten or more counts support the clone carrying this T cell receptor (beta chain). The data stem from a study of T cells in Graves' hyperthyroidism and ophthalmopathy. This CDR3 spans 15 amino acids. V shed 1 base and J 7 bases; nucleotides not matched to a gene: 9. Germline assignment: CDR1 SGHTA and CDR2 FQGNSA. RNA transcripts were the template for amplifying TCR beta CDR3 regions. When the TCR CDR3 underwent first-round RT-PCR, the HTBI primer set was used. TCRdb re-called the multiplex PCR reads through MiXCR, storing one row per CDR3 protein. The sample yields fewer than 800,000 distinct CDR3 sequences, 16% seen once.

Sequenced material: blood. The source of this sequence is a man aged 18 to 29 with Graves' hyperthyroidism. The J gene is TRBJ2-7, the V gene TRBV7-2; TRBD1 aligns across 8 bases. The CDR3 DNA reads TGTGCCAGCAGCTTAGTTCCCCAGGGGGCAGGGGAGCAGTACTTC. It is translated as CASSLVPQGAGEQYF.